These T cell receptor beta chains were read from a single sample in a study of T-cell memory formation after mild COVID-19. Via MiXCR, TCRdb re-called the 5' RACE reads, giving one row per CDR3 protein. Of about 560,000 distinct CDR3 sequences listed, about a fifth are singletons. The sequencing sample was made of PBMCs or a T cell subset sorted from them (not recorded which). These receptors all stem from an adult woman who had mild COVID-19 (a few samples of this study predate the infection). Cell type and time point are not known. CDR3s include the opening cysteine and the closing phenylalanine or tryptophan. The D gene is left open where the match is weak. Expanded clones are given a class, and other clones once, few, many or no size at all.

-,TRBV6-5,TRBJ1-2,-,CASSSETVLSDYTF,TGTGCCAGCAGTTCCGAGACGGTGCTGAGTGACTACACCTTC
-,TRBV11-2,TRBJ2-1,few,CASSRVKALNNEQFF,TGTGCCAGCAGCCGCGTTAAGGCTTTAAACAATGAGCAGTTCTTC
-,TRBV5-1,TRBJ2-7,many,CASSPRQPGSYEQYF,TGCGCCAGCAGCCCTCGGCAGCCAGGCTCCTACGAGCAGTACTTC
TRBD1,TRBV29-1,TRBJ2-7,few,CSVWTGAYEQYF,TGCAGCGTTTGGACAGGGGCCTACGAGCAGTACTTC
-,TRBV4-3,TRBJ2-2,few,CASSQDSVGWTGELFF,TGCGCCAGCAGCCAAGACTCTGTGGGCTGGACCGGGGAGCTGTTTTTT
-,TRBV7-6,TRBJ2-1,-,CASSLKRGGYNEQFF,TGTGCCAGCAGCTTAAAGCGTGGTGGCTACAATGAGCAGTTCTTC
-,TRBV9,TRBJ2-6,-,CASSVGGAGANVLTF,TGTGCCAGCAGCGTAGGAGGGGCAGGGGCCAACGTCCTGACTTTC
-,TRBV10-3,TRBJ2-5,-,CASAVELETQYF,TGTGCCTCGGCGGTGGAATTGGAGACCCAGTACTTC
TRBD2,TRBV7-3,TRBJ2-3,-,CASSSIAGLGTDTQYF,TGTGCCAGCAGCTCCATAGCGGGGTTGGGCACAGATACGCAGTATTTT
TRBD1,TRBV5-6,TRBJ2-7,-,CASSPRQGMSYEQYF,TGTGCCAGCAGCCCCCGACAGGGCATGAGCTACGAGCAGTACTTC
-,TRBV6-5,TRBJ2-2,few,CASSDSANTGELFF,TGTGCCAGCAGTGACAGCGCGAACACCGGGGAGCTGTTTTTT
-,TRBV7-9,TRBJ2-1,-,CASSFPLGEQFF,TGTGCCAGCAGCTTCCCTTTGGGAGAGCAGTTCTTC
-,TRBV4-1,TRBJ2-1,-,CASSQGLDGLKFF,TGCGCCAGCAGCCAAGGCCTGGACGGGTTGAAGTTCTTC
TRBD1,TRBV27,TRBJ2-2,-,CASSLDRRTFGELFF,TGTGCCAGCAGTTTGGACAGGAGAACTTTCGGGGAGCTGTTTTTT
-,TRBV30,TRBJ2-3,few,CAWSSGIVGDTQYF,TGTGCCTGGAGTAGCGGAATCGTTGGGGATACGCAGTATTTT
TRBD1,TRBV10-3,TRBJ2-2,few,CAIRDRSDTGELFF,TGTGCCATCAGGGACAGGTCAGACACCGGGGAGCTGTTTTTT